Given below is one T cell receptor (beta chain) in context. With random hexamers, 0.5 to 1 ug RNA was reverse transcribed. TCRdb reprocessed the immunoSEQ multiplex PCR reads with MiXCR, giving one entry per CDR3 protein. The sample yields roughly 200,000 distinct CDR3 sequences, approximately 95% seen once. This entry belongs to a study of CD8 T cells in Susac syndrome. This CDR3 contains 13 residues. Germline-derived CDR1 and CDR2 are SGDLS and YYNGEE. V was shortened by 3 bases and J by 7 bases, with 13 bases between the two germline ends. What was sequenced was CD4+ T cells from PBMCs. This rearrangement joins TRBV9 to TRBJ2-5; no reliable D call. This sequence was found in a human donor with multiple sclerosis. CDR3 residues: CASSGPVSGTQYF. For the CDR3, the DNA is TGTGCCAGCAGCGGGCCAGTGAGTGGGACCCAGTACTTC.